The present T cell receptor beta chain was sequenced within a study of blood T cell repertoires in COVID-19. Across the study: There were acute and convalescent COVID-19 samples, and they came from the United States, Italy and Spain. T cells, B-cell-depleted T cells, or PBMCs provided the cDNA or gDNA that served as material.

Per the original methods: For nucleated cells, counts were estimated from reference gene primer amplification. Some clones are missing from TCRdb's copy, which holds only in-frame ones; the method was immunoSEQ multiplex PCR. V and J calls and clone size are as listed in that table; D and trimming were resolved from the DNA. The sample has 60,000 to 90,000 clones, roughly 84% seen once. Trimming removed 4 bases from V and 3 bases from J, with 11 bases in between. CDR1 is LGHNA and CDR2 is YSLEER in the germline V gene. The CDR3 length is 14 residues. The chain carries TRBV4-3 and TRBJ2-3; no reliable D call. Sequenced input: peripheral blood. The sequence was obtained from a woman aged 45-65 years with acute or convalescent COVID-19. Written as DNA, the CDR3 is TGCGCCAGCAGCCTCTCAGGTGGAACAGATACGCAGTATTTT. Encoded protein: CASSLSGGTDTQYF.